The T cell receptor (beta chain) described here comes from a study of T cells expressing NK-cell markers. Notes on the study in general: The CD3+CD56-NKG2C+ fraction was also led by these clonotypes in a few donors. Roughly 6 donors showed dominant NKG2C+ clonotypes comprising about 1.0-8% of their CD8+ T cells.

CDR3 length equals 15 residues. CDR1 DFQATT and CDR2 SNEGSKA come from the germline V gene (reference sequence). Of note for this clonotype: The target antigen is unknown.

The TCR beta cDNA came from 5'RACE template switching with UMIs. TCRdb reanalyzed the 5' RACE reads and collapses them to one entry per CDR3 protein, without DNA. This listing includes some 390,000 distinct CDR3 sequences. Source material: blood T cells: a sorted CD56 or NKG2C T cell subset, CD4+ or CD8+ T cells, or bulk PBMC T cells (not recorded which). The TCR sequence derives from a woman between 50 and 59 years old in good health. The chain recombines TRBV20-1 with TRBJ2-1; TCRdb gives TRBD2 as the D gene, but with no DNA this cannot be confirmed. CDR3 in amino acids: CSARDTGGPVGEQFF.